Ten or more counts support the clone carrying this TCR beta chain. The antigen remains unidentified. This entry is derived from a study of response to subunit inactivated influenza vaccine. Overall study results and limits: T cells newly recruited by each seasonal influenza vaccination are few, the authors suggested.

MiXCR, run by TCRdb on the RT-PCR reads, gives a single entry per CDR3 protein. The sample carries 150,000 or so distinct CDR3 sequences, approximately 11% recorded once. CDR1 and CDR2 from the germline V gene are SGDLS and YYNGEE. The CDR3 length is 13 residues. With 5 bases removed from V and 6 bases from J, the gap between germline ends came to 12 bases. Sequencing was performed on CD8+ T cells sorted from PBMCs, taken roughly 24 months after vaccination. V usage is TRBV9 and J usage is TRBJ2-1; a possible D gene is TRBD2 (6 bases). This sequence was found in a man in his fifties or sixties who received an inactivated influenza vaccine. CDR3 protein: CASRDGRGNEQFF. CDR3 DNA: TGTGCCAGCAGGGACGGGAGAGGCAATGAGCAGTTCTTC.